This is a list of T cell receptor beta chains from one sample in a study of control samples from healthy donors and cancer patients. Assay used: immunoSEQ multiplex PCR; TCRdb lists only in-frame clones, some missing. The table has about 120,000 clones, 70% to 90% seen once. Specimen: blood. Every receptor here comes from a man aged 35 to 55 in good health. Each CDR3 is given with its conserved first and last residue. The D gene is left open where the match is weak. Not all rows give a size; the values are once, few, many and, for expanded clones, a class.

abundance | j_gene | v_gene | d_gene | CDR3aa | CDR3nt
. | TRBJ1-2 | TRBV19 | . | CASKSGEGGYTF | TGTGCCAGTAAAAGCGGGGAAGGAGGCTACACCTTC
. | TRBJ1-1 | TRBV2 | TRBD1 | CASQGQGMDEAFF | TGTGCCAGTCAAGGACAGGGGATGGATGAAGCTTTCTTT
. | TRBJ2-1 | TRBV11-2 | . | CASSSRGNEQFF | TGTGCCAGCAGCTCACGTGGGAATGAGCAGTTCTTC
. | TRBJ1-3 | TRBV2 | TRBD1 | CASRGQADGNTIYF | TGTGCCAGCAGAGGACAGGCTGACGGAAACACCATATATTTT
. | TRBJ1-2 | TRBV5-1 | TRBD1 | CASSLSGTGGLWYTF | TGCGCCAGCAGCTTGTCCGGGACAGGGGGTTTGTGGTACACCTTC
. | TRBJ1-1 | TRBV19 | . | CASSIVQGGTEAFF | TGTGCCAGTAGTATAGTGCAGGGAGGGACTGAAGCTTTCTTT
. | TRBJ2-1 | TRBV13 | TRBD2 | CASGRRGGNNEQFF | TGTGCCAGCGGGAGGCGGGGGGGAAACAATGAGCAGTTCTTC
. | TRBJ1-1 | TRBV6-1 | . | CASSERRGNTEAFF | TGTGCCAGCAGTGAACGCAGGGGGAACACTGAAGCTTTCTTT
. | TRBJ2-3 | TRBV7-8 | TRBD2 | CASSLGTSAADTQYF | TGTGCCAGCAGCTTAGGGACTAGCGCAGCAGATACGCAGTATTTT
. | TRBJ2-5 | TRBV7-2 | TRBD2 | CASSRGLAGTQETQYF | TGTGCCAGCAGCAGGGGACTAGCGGGAACCCAAGAGACCCAGTACTTC
. | TRBJ2-3 | TRBV9 | . | CASSVEDTQYF | TGTGCCAGCAGCGTAGAAGATACGCAGTATTTT
. | TRBJ1-1 | TRBV20-1 | TRBD1 | CSASAQTGGTEAFF | TGCAGTGCTAGTGCCCAGACAGGGGGCACTGAAGCTTTCTTT
. | TRBJ1-2 | TRBV5-6 | . | CASSLLWGNYGYTF | TGTGCCAGCAGCTTGTTGTGGGGGAACTATGGCTACACCTTC
. | TRBJ2-3 | TRBV11-3 | . | CASSFRQQFTDTQYF | TGTGCCAGCAGCTTTCGGCAGCAGTTCACAGATACGCAGTATTTT
. | TRBJ1-6 | TRBV9 | . | CASSRCPKGSPLHF | TGTGCCAGCAGCCGCTGTCCTAAAGGCTCACCCCTCCACTTT
few | TRBJ1-5 | TRBV24-1 | . | CATSEGTSSNQPQHF | TGTGCCACCAGTGAGGGGACCTCTAGCAATCAGCCCCAGCATTTT
. | TRBJ2-7 | TRBV28 | . | CASSTTTYEQYF | TGTGCCAGCAGTACGACGACCTACGAGCAGTACTTC
. | TRBJ2-5 | TRBV7-2 | . | CATAGGAIETQYF | TGTGCCACCGCCGGAGGGGCTATAGAGACCCAGTACTTC
once | TRBJ2-1 | TRBV24-1 | . | CATSDLRGQYNEQFF | TGTGCCACCAGTGATCTTCGCGGGCAGTACAATGAGCAGTTCTTC
few | TRBJ2-7 | TRBV18 | . | CASSSIGRTLSGEQYF | TGTGCCAGCTCATCGATCGGACGTACGCTCAGCGGCGAGCAGTACTTC
once | TRBJ1-3 | TRBV6-6 | . | CASSYSFGNTIYF | TGTGCCAGCAGTTACTCCTTTGGAAACACCATATATTTT
. | TRBJ2-5 | TRBV27 | TRBD2 | CASSKLAGALRETQYF | TGTGCCAGCAGCAAATTAGCGGGGGCCCTCAGAGAGACCCAGTACTTC